These 21 T cell receptor beta chains were all obtained from the same sample, sequenced in a study of OX40 agonist ivuxolimab in advanced cancers. Sequencing was performed with immunoSEQ multiplex PCR; in TCRdb, only in-frame clones are kept and a portion is missing. The sample shows about 62,000 clones, around 92% of them seen only once. The specimen was CD4+ or CD8+ T cells sorted from blood, collected in a trial of the OX40 agonist ivuxolimab. The receptors here all came from an adult with an advanced solid tumor such as melanoma, head and neck, liver or kidney cancer.

This clone was found once. The chain recombines TRBV4-1 with TRBJ1-3; the D gene is possibly TRBD1 (5 bases). The V end lost 0 bases, the J end lost 5 bases, and 11 bases lay between the germline ends. In germline, CDR1 is MGHRA, CDR2 YSYEKL. The CDR3 spans 15 residues. The chain's CDR3 is CASSQDSGRRNTIYF. The CDR3 DNA is TGCGCCAGCAGCCAAGATTCAGGGCGAAGAAACACCATATATTTT.

The chain employs TRBV2 and TRBJ2-7, with TRBD2 as a possible D gene (5 bases). The CDR3 length is 16 residues. The germline V gene encodes CDR1 SNHLY and CDR2 FYNNEI. V was trimmed by 7 bases and J by 0 bases, leaving 19 bases between them. DNA of the CDR3: TGTGCCAGCATAGGTCGGTCCGGGATAAGCTCCTACGAGCAGTACTTC. Translated: CASIGRSGISSYEQYF.

This chain links TRBV4-1 with TRBJ2-7; 7 bases align to TRBD1. This CDR3 spans 16 amino acids. V trimming: 0 bases; J trimming: 2 bases; junction bases outside the gene matches: 7. Germline CDR1 is MGHRA and CDR2 is YSYEKL. CDR3 sequence reads: CASSQDGDSRTYEQYF. CDR3 DNA sequence: TGCGCCAGCAGCCAAGATGGGGACAGCCGGACCTACGAGCAGTACTTC.

The rearrangement links TRBV27 to TRBJ2-6; no clear D gene. This CDR3 spans 15 amino acids. Trimming took off 7 bases at V and 0 bases at J, with 10 bases between the two ends. Germline CDR1 MNHEY, CDR2 SMNVEV (reference sequence). The CDR3 is CASTTTSSGANVLTF. The CDR3 nucleotides are TGTGCCAGCACCACTACTTCCTCTGGGGCCAACGTCCTGACTTTC.

The V call is TRBV19, the J call TRBJ2-7, with D perhaps TRBD2 (5 bases). Per germline, CDR1 LNHDA and CDR2 SQIVND (reference sequence). V shed 3 bases and J shed 2 bases, with 11 bases lying between them. The CDR3 loop spans 14 amino acids. The CDR3 is CASSIGRVPYEQYF. The CDR3 DNA reads TGTGCCAGTAGTATTGGGAGAGTTCCCTACGAGCAGTACTTC. Using reference TRBV19 and TRBJ2-7 for the parts outside the CDR3, the full variable domain is DGGITQSPKYLFRKEGQNVTLSCEQNLNHDAMYWYRQDPGQGLRLIYYSQIVNDFQKGDIAEGYSVSREKKESFPLTVTSAQKNPTAFYLCASSIGRVPYEQYFGPGTRLTVT.

This clone was detected only once. The CDR3 DNA sequence: TGCAGCGTTGAAAAAGGGGACGGTAATGAAAAACTGTTTTTT. It specifies CSVEKGDGNEKLFF. J is TRBJ1-4 and V is TRBV29-1; tentatively, D is TRBD1 (5 bases). Trimming left V 2 bases short and J 4 bases short, with 11 bases between. The CDR3 consists of 14 residues. Germline V gives CDR1 SQVTM, CDR2 ANQGSEA.

The V gene is TRBV9, the J gene TRBJ1-4; D is uncertain. CDR1 SGDLS and CDR2 YYNGEE come from the germline V gene. The CDR3 has 12 residues. The V end lost 3 bases, the J end lost 4 bases, and 4 bases lay between the germline ends. CDR3 sequence: CASSGNNEKLFF. As DNA, the CDR3 is TGTGCCAGCAGCGGTAATAATGAAAAACTGTTTTTT.

This chain links TRBV19 with TRBJ1-1; 7 bases line up with TRBD1. The length of the CDR3 is 15 residues. The germline V gene encodes CDR1 LNHDA and CDR2 SQIVND (reference sequence). The V and J ends lost 2 bases and 3 bases, in that order; junction bases with no gene match: 6. CDR3 region: CASSIWGDSHTEAFF. DNA for the CDR3: TGTGCCAGTAGTATATGGGGGGACAGCCACACTGAAGCTTTCTTT.

V is TRBV7-9 and J is TRBJ1-5, with TRBD1 matching 7 bases. The V gene end was trimmed by 4 bases and the J gene end by 0 bases; junction bases not matched to a gene: 3. The CDR3 runs to 15 residues. The germline gives CDR1 SEHNR, CDR2 FQNEAQ (reference sequence). The CDR3 DNA reads TGTGCCAGCAGCTCTGGACAGGTTAGCAATCAGCCCCAGCATTTT. It yields the protein CASSSGQVSNQPQHF. Drawing the rest from reference TRBV7-9 and TRBJ1-5, the complete variable domain is DTGVSQNPRHKITKRGQNVTFRCDPISEHNRLYWYRQTLGQGPEFLTYFQNEAQLEKSRLLSDRFSAERPKGSFSTLEIQRTEQGDSAMYLCASSSGQVSNQPQHFGDGTRLSIL.

This chain joins TRBV2 and TRBJ2-5, with D hard to call. Trimming left V 5 bases short and J 1 base short, with 11 bases between. Germline-derived CDR1 and CDR2 are SNHLY and FYNNEI. The CDR3 totals 14 residues. DNA of the CDR3: TGTGCCAGCAGTTCGTACCGGATCCAAGAGACCCAGTACTTC. Translating gives CASSSYRIQETQYF.

The chain employs TRBV19 and TRBJ2-1; 7 bases agree with TRBD1. This CDR3 is built from 15 residues. Germline trimming cut 5 bases from V and 6 bases from J; bases unmatched to any gene: 10. Germline CDR1 is LNHDA and CDR2 is SQIVND (reference sequence). DNA for the CDR3: TGTGCCAGTAGTCGGTCAGGGGGTGGGAGCAATGAGCAGTTCTTC. Translation gives CASSRSGGGSNEQFF.

The chain is built from TRBV27 and TRBJ2-1; possibly TRBD2 for D (5 bases). Germline V gives CDR1 MNHEY, CDR2 SMNVEV (reference sequence). The CDR3 spans 14 residues. V was trimmed by 5 bases and J by 4 bases, leaving 12 bases between them. This chain's CDR3 is CASSPLVSYNEQFF. Written as DNA, the CDR3 is TGTGCCAGCAGTCCACTAGTTAGTTACAATGAGCAGTTCTTC.

This clone was found a few times. The chain links TRBV19 to TRBJ2-7, with 7 bases that match TRBD1. With V trimmed by 3 bases and J by 3 bases, 5 bases remained unmatched. Germline V lookup: CDR1 LNHDA, CDR2 SQIVND (reference sequence). This CDR3 comprises 14 residues. CDR3 DNA: TGTGCCAGTAGTATGGCCGGGGACAGCTACGAGCAGTACTTC. This encodes CASSMAGDSYEQYF.

The chain has TRBV7-5 and TRBJ2-5; TRBD2 is the table's D call and was not checked against the DNA. TRBV7-5 is tagged as a pseudogene. The CDR3 consists of 16 residues. Here the CDR3 DNA reads TGTGTCAGAAGCTTAGTTATACGCGGGGGCGGGGAGACCCAGTACTTC. Its protein is CVRSLVIRGGGETQYF.

J is TRBJ2-7 and V is TRBV12-5, with D tentatively TRBD2 (6 bases). V lost 5 bases and J 5 bases, leaving 13 bases between the germline ends. Germline CDR1 is LGHNT and CDR2 is FRNRAP. The CDR3 has 13 amino acids. CDR3 region: CASGLGGFNEQYF. CDR3 nucleotides: TGTGCTAGTGGTCTGGGGGGTTTCAACGAGCAGTACTTC.

V usage is TRBV5-1 and J usage is TRBJ2-5; either TRBD1 or TRBD2 may supply D (5 bases each). V was pared by 3 bases and J by 5 bases, with 20 bases between. Per the germline V gene, CDR1 is SGHRS and CDR2 is YFSETQ. The CDR3 extends over 16 amino acids. The CDR3 region has the DNA TGCGCCAGCAGCTCCCAATGGGACCCCCGACGGGAGACCCAGTACTTC. This gives the protein CASSSQWDPRRETQYF.

The rearrangement joins TRBV6-1 to TRBJ2-7, with D maybe TRBD2 (6 bases). This CDR3 is 12 amino acids long. V dropped 7 bases and J dropped 7 bases, with 14 bases sitting between them. CDR1 MNHNS and CDR2 SASEGT come from the germline V gene. CDR3 coding DNA: TGTGCCAGCAATTTCCGGGAGTGGGAGCAGTACTTC. Protein: CASNFREWEQYF.

This chain joins TRBV6-5 and TRBJ1-3; D gene unclear. The CDR3 contains 14 residues. The germline gives CDR1 MNHEY, CDR2 SVGAGI. Trimming removed 6 bases at V and 0 bases at J, with 9 bases between. The CDR3 sequence is CASRGPTSGNTIYF. CDR3 DNA sequence: TGTGCCAGCAGAGGACCGACCTCTGGAAACACCATATATTTT.

The gene calls are TRBV27 and TRBJ2-1; 9 positions agree with TRBD2. V was clipped by 6 bases and J by 3 bases; unmatched bases: 3. CDR3 length: 14 residues. Germline V gene sequence: CDR1 MNHEY, CDR2 SMNVEV (reference sequence). The CDR3 DNA follows: TGTGCCAGCAGGATTAGCGGGAGCTACAATGAGCAGTTCTTC. Protein sequence: CASRISGSYNEQFF.

J is TRBJ2-5 and V is TRBV7-9, with 12 bases lining up with TRBD2. J lost 5 bases, V lost 3 bases, and 4 bases had no gene match. The germline V gene has CDR1 SEHNR and CDR2 FQNEAQ (reference sequence). The CDR3 extends over 15 amino acids. CDR3 protein: CASSFGLAGRETQYF. CDR3 sequence (DNA): TGTGCCAGCAGCTTTGGACTAGCGGGACGGGAGACCCAGTACTTC.

The chain has TRBV7-9 and TRBJ2-7; D might be TRBD2 (6 bases). Germline CDR1 SEHNR, CDR2 FQNEAQ (reference sequence). Trimming cost V 5 bases and J 4 bases, with 18 bases left between them. The CDR3 is 15 residues long. The chain's CDR3 is CASSQTRDSLYEQYF. The CDR3 DNA sequence: TGTGCCAGCAGCCAAACCCGGGACTCCCTATACGAGCAGTACTTC. Drawing the rest from reference TRBV7-9 and TRBJ2-7, the complete variable domain is DTGVSQNPRHKITKRGQNVTFRCDPISEHNRLYWYRQTLGQGPEFLTYFQNEAQLEKSRLLSDRFSAERPKGSFSTLEIQRTEQGDSAMYLCASSQTRDSLYEQYFGPGTRLTVT.